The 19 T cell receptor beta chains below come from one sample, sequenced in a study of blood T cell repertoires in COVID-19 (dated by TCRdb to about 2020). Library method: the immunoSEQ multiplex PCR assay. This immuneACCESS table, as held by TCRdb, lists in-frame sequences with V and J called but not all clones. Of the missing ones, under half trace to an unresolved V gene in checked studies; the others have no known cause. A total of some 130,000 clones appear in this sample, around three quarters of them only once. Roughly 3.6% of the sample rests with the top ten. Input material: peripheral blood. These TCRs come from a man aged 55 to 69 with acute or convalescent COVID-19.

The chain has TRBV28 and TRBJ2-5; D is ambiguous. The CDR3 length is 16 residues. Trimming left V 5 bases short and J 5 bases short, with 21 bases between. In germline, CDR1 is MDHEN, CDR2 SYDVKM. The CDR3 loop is CASSQSTGYNEETQYF. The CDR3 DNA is TGTGCCAGCAGTCAGTCGACGGGTTACAACGAGGAGACCCAGTACTTC.

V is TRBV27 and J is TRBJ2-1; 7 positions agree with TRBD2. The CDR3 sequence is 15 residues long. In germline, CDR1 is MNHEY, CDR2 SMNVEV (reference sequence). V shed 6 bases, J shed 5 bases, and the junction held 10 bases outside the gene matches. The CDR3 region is CASSGAASGNNEQFF. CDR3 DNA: TGTGCCAGCAGCGGAGCGGCTAGCGGTAACAATGAGCAGTTCTTC.

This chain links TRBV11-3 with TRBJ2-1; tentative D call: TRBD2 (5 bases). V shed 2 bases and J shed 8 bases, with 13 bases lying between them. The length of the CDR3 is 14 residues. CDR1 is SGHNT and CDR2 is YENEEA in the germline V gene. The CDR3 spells CASSLSVWRDEQFF. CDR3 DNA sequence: TGTGCCAGCAGCTTATCCGTCTGGCGGGATGAGCAGTTCTTC. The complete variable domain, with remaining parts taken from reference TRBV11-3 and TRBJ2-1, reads EAGVVQSPRYKIIEKKQPVAFWCNPISGHNTLYWYLQNLGQGPELLIRYENEEAVDDSQLPKDRFSAERLKGVDSTLKIQPAELGDSAVYLCASSLSVWRDEQFFGPGTRLTVL.

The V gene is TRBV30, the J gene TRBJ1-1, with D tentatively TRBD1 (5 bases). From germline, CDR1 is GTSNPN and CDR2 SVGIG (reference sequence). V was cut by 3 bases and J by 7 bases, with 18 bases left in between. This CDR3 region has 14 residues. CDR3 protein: CAWSGQATANEAFF. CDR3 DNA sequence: TGTGCCTGGAGCGGCCAGGCGACAGCCAATGAAGCTTTCTTT.

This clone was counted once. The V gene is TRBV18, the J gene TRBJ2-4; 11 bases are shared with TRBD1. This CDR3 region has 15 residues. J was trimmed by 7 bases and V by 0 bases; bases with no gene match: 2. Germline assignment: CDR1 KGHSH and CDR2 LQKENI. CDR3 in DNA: TGTGCCAGCTCACCACCGGGACAGGGGGTGAACATTCAGTACTTC. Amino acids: CASSPPGQGVNIQYF.

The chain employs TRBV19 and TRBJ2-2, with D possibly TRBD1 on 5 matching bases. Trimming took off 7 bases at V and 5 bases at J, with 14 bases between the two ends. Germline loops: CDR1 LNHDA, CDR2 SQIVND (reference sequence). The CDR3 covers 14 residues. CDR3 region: CASIGQGETGELFF. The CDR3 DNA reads TGTGCCAGTATCGGGCAGGGTGAGACCGGGGAGCTGTTTTTT.

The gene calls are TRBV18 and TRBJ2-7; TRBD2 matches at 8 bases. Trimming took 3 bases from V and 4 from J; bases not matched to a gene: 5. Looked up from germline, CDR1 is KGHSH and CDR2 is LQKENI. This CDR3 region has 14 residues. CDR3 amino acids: CASSPNGRGYEQYF. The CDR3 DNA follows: TGTGCCAGCTCACCCAACGGGAGGGGGTACGAGCAGTACTTC.

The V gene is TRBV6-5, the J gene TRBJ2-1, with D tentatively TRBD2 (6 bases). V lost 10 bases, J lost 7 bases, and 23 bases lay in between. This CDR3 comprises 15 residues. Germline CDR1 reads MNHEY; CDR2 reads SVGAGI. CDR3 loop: CATAIIAARENEQFF. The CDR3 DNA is TGTGCCACCGCGATAATAGCGGCCCGTGAAAATGAGCAGTTCTTC.

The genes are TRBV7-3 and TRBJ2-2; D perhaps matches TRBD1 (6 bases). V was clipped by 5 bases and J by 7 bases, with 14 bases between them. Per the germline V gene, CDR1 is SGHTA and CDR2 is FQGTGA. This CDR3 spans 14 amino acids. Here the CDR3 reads CASSPGQGYGELFF. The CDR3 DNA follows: TGTGCCAGCAGCCCGGGGCAGGGGTACGGGGAGCTGTTTTTT.

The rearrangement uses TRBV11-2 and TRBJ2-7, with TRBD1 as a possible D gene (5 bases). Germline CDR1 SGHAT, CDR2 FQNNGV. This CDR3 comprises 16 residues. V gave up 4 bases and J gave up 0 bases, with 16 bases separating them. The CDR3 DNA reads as TGTGCCAGCAGCTCCTTCCGCCAGGGCTCCTCCTACGAGCAGTACTTC. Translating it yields CASSSFRQGSSYEQYF.

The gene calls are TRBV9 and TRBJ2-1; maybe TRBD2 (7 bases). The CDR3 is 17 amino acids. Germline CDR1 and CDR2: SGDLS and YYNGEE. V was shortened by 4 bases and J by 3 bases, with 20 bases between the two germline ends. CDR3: CASSPRGRGGHYNEQFF. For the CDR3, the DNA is TGTGCCAGCAGCCCAAGAGGGAGGGGGGGCCACTACAATGAGCAGTTCTTC.

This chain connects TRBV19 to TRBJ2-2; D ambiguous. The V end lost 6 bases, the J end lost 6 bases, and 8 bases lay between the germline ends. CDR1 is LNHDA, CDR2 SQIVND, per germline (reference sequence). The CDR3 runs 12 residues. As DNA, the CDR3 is TGTGCCAGTAGACCTAGATCCGGGGAGCTGTTTTTT. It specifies CASRPRSGELFF. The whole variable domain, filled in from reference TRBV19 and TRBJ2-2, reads DGGITQSPKYLFRKEGQNVTLSCEQNLNHDAMYWYRQDPGQGLRLIYYSQIVNDFQKGDIAEGYSVSREKKESFPLTVTSAQKNPTAFYLCASRPRSGELFFGEGSRLTVL.

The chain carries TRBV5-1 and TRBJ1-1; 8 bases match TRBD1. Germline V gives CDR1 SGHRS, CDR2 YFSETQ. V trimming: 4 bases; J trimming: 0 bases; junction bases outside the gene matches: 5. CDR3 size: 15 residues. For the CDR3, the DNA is TGCGCCAGCAGCCCGCGACAGGGGATGAACACTGAAGCTTTCTTT. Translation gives CASSPRQGMNTEAFF.

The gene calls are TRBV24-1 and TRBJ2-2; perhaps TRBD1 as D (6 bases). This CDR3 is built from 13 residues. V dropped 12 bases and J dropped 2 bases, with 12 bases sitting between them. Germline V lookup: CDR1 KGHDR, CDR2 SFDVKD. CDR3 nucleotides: TGTGCCTCACAGGGACCCAACACCGGGGAGCTGTTTTTT. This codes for CASQGPNTGELFF.

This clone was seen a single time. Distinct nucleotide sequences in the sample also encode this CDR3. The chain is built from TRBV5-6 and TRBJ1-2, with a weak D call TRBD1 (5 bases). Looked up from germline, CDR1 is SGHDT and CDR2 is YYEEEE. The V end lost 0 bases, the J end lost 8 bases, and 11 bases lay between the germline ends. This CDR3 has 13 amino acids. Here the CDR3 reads CASSLAGGAGYTF. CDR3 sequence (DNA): TGTGCCAGCAGCTTGGCCGGCGGGGCCGGCTACACCTTC.

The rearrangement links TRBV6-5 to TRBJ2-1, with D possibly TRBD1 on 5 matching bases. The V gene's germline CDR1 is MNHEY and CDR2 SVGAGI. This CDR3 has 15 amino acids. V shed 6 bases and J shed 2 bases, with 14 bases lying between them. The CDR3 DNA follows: TGTGCCAGCAGACCTATAGAGACAGCCTACAATGAGCAGTTCTTC. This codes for CASRPIETAYNEQFF.

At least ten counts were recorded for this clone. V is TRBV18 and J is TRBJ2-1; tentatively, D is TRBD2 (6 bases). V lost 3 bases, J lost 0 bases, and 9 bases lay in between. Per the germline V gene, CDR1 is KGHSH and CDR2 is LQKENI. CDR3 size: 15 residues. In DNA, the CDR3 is TGTGCCAGCTCACCTGACGGGAGCTCCTACAATGAGCAGTTCTTC. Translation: CASSPDGSSYNEQFF. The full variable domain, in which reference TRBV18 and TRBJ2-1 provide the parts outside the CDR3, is NAGVMQNPRHLVRRRGQEARLRCSPMKGHSHVYWYRQLPEEGLKFMVYLQKENIIDESGMPKERFSAEFPKEGPSILRIQQVVRGDSAAYFCASSPDGSSYNEQFFGPGTRLTVL.

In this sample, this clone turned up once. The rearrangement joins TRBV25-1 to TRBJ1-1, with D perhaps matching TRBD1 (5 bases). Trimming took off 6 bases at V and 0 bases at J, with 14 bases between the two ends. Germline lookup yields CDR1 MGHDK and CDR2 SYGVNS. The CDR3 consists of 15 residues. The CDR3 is CASSEQGLMNTEAFF. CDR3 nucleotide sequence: TGTGCCAGCAGCGAGCAGGGTCTCATGAACACTGAAGCTTTCTTT.

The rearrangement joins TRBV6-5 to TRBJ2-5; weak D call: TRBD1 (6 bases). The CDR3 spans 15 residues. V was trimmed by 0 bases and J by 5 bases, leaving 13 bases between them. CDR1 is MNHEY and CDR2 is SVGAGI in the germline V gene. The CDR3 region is CASSYSGQQGETQYF. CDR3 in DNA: TGTGCCAGCAGTTACTCCGGACAGCAAGGGGAGACCCAGTACTTC.